Listed below are T cell receptor beta chains from one sample, sequenced in a study of blood T cell repertoires in COVID-19. Using immunoSEQ multiplex PCR, the repertoire was profiled, and TCRdb retains in-frame clones only, with some absent. The profile covers 150,000 to 200,000 clones, with more than 75% appearing a single time and around 1.9% taken by the ten largest. Sequenced: peripheral blood. Receptors originate from a man between 45 and 60 years old who had recovered from COVID-19. Both conserved end residues are part of each CDR3. The order of the fields is CDR3 DNA, CDR3 protein, V gene, D gene, clone size, CDR3 length, J gene. A D gene is named only where the DNA matches it firmly. For some rows the clone size is stated as once, few or many, or as a class when expanded; others skip it.

TGTGCCAGCAGCACCCGGCGCGGGAATTACTATGGCTACACCTTC CASSTRRGNYYGYTF TRBV11-2 NA NA 15 TRBJ1-2
TGTGCCAGCAGTTTCGAGGGGGACAAATATGAAAAACTGTTTTTT CASSFEGDKYEKLFF TRBV28 NA NA 15 TRBJ1-4
TGTGCCAGCAGCTCGTCGGACAGGGATCGCAAACATGGCTACACCTTC CASSSSDRDRKHGYTF TRBV7-2 TRBD1 few 16 TRBJ1-2
TGTGCCAGCAGCCGAATTGGCGGCTACTACGAGCAGTACTTC CASSRIGGYYEQYF TRBV14 NA NA 14 TRBJ2-7
TGCGCCAGCAGCAAGAGGGGCGGTGGGGCTAGCGGGACTGGTGGGGAGCAGTTCTTC CASSKRGGGASGTGGEQFF TRBV5-1 TRBD2 NA 19 TRBJ2-1
TGTGCCAGCAGCTCGACAGGGACTGTCTACGAGCAGTACTTC CASSSTGTVYEQYF TRBV7-8 NA NA 14 TRBJ2-7
TGCAGCGTTGTATATGGACAGTACGACTATGGCTACACCTTC CSVVYGQYDYGYTF TRBV29-1 NA NA 14 TRBJ1-2
TGCGCCAGCATACCCGGGACAGGGGGATCTTTCTATGGCTACACCTTC CASIPGTGGSFYGYTF TRBV5-1 TRBD1 NA 16 TRBJ1-2
TGTGCCAGCTCACCCCCGCCGGTTAACTATGGCTACACCTTC CASSPPPVNYGYTF TRBV18 NA NA 14 TRBJ1-2
TGTGCCAGCACCCCACGCGGGGATGACACCGGGGAGCTGTTTTTT CASTPRGDDTGELFF TRBV6-6 NA NA 15 TRBJ2-2
TGCGCCAGCAGCCCCCTTCCCAGCGGGAGTGATGTCGATGAGCAGTTCTTC CASSPLPSGSDVDEQFF TRBV4-3 TRBD2 NA 17 TRBJ2-1
TGTGCCAGCAGTTTAAGGTTGTTGACGGGGGGAGCTTTCTTT CASSLRLLTGGAFF TRBV28 NA NA 14 TRBJ1-1
TGTGCCAGTATACAGGGGCCGGGGGAGACCCAGTACTTC CASIQGPGETQYF TRBV6-5 TRBD1 NA 13 TRBJ2-5
TGTGCCTGGAGGAACCTTCCAGGGGGAGGCGAAGCTTTCTTT CAWRNLPGGGEAFF TRBV30 TRBD1 few 14 TRBJ1-1
TGTGCCAGCAGCCCCCAGGGGGCGGGAGTCCTAGGCACTGAAGCTTTCTTT CASSPQGAGVLGTEAFF TRBV7-9 TRBD1 NA 17 TRBJ1-1
TGTGCCAGCAGATTGACAGAGGGAGGTGTTGGGAACACTGAAGCTTTCTTT CASRLTEGGVGNTEAFF TRBV2 NA NA 17 TRBJ1-1
TGCGCCAGCAGCCAAGATACTCTCAGTCGGCGTATCGGGTACGAGCAGTACTTC CASSQDTLSRRIGYEQYF TRBV4-3 NA NA 18 TRBJ2-7
TGTGCCAGCAGCCTTACCGGGACAGGGGTCTACGAGCAGTACTTC CASSLTGTGVYEQYF TRBV5-6 TRBD1 NA 15 TRBJ2-7
TGTGCCAGCAGCTTTCGGACTAGCGGGGGGATGGGGGAGACCCAGTACTTC CASSFRTSGGMGETQYF TRBV11-3 TRBD2 NA 17 TRBJ2-5
TGTGCCAGCAGCTGGCGACAGGCCGGGGCCTACACTGAAGCTTTCTTT CASSWRQAGAYTEAFF TRBV5-6 NA NA 16 TRBJ1-1
TGTGCCAGCAGCTTGGGACTAGCGGGAGAAAGCGAGCAGTACTTC CASSLGLAGESEQYF TRBV5-4 TRBD2 NA 15 TRBJ2-7
TGTGCCAGCAGTTGGAATAACGGGGAGACCCAGTACTTC CASSWNNGETQYF TRBV6-5 NA NA 13 TRBJ2-5
TGTGCTAGTGGTTTAGGGACTAGCGGGGGGGCCCACAATGAGCAGTTCTTC CASGLGTSGGAHNEQFF TRBV12-5 TRBD2 NA 17 TRBJ2-1
TGTGCCAGCAGTTCGTCTAGCGGGGGGGCCTCTGAGCAGTTCTTC CASSSSSGGASEQFF TRBV27 TRBD2 few 15 TRBJ2-1
TGTGCCAGTAGTACGAACACGGGTACCTACGATGAGCAGTTCTTC CASSTNTGTYDEQFF TRBV19 NA NA 15 TRBJ2-1
TGTGCCAGCAGCCCAACCGGGACAGGGGGCTTGGATACGCAGTATTTT CASSPTGTGGLDTQYF TRBV4-2 TRBD1 NA 16 TRBJ2-3
TGTGCCAGCAGTAGGACAGGGGGCCGTGAGGAGCAGTACTTC CASSRTGGREEQYF TRBV28 TRBD1 few 14 TRBJ2-7
TGTGCCAGCAGCTCCCCCGGGACTAGCAAGATTGCCCAGTACTTC CASSSPGTSKIAQYF TRBV5-4 TRBD2 NA 15 TRBJ2-5
TGTGCCAGCAGTTTAGGGGGGGTGGATACGCAGTATTTT CASSLGGVDTQYF TRBV28 TRBD2 once 13 TRBJ2-3
TGTGCCAGTAGTACCGGAACCGGGTACAATCAGCCCCAGCATTTT CASSTGTGYNQPQHF TRBV19 NA NA 15 TRBJ1-5
TGTGCCAGCTCACCATCTACTAGCGGGGGTGGCGAGCAGTACTTC CASSPSTSGGGEQYF TRBV18 TRBD2 NA 15 TRBJ2-7
TGTGCCAGCAGTGATTCGGGTTTGAGGGAGCAGTACTTC CASSDSGLREQYF TRBV6-6 NA NA 13 TRBJ2-7
TGTGCCAGCAGCCATCGTTTAGGGGACAGGGCCACTGAAGCTTTCTTT CASSHRLGDRATEAFF TRBV3-1/TRBV3-2 TRBD1 NA 16 TRBJ1-1
TGTGCCAGCAGTAGGGAGTATAGCAATCAGCCCCAGCATTTT CASSREYSNQPQHF TRBV6-4 NA NA 14 TRBJ1-5
TGTGCCAGTAGTTTCCAGGGTGGAAATCAGCCCCAGCATTTT CASSFQGGNQPQHF TRBV19 NA NA 14 TRBJ1-5
TGCAGTGCTAGTCTCCTAGCGGACACCGGGGAGCTGTTTTTT CSASLLADTGELFF TRBV20-1 TRBD2 NA 14 TRBJ2-2
TGTGCCAGCAGGTCGTTAGGGAGGACTGAAGCTTTCTTT CASRSLGRTEAFF TRBV27 NA NA 13 TRBJ1-1
TGCGCCAGCAGCCGAGCGGGGGGCGGCACCGGGGAGCTGTTTTTT CASSRAGGGTGELFF TRBV4-3 TRBD2 NA 15 TRBJ2-2